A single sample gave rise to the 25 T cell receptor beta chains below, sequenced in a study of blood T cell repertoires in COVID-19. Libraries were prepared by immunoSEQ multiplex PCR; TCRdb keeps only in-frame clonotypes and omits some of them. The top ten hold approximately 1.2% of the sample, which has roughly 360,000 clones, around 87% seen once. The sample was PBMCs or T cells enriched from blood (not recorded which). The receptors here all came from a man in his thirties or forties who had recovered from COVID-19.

CDR3 sequence reads: CASIRLSTDTQYF. The CDR3 nucleotides are TGTGCCAGCATCCGTCTGAGCACAGATACGCAGTATTTT. The V and J genes are TRBV2 and TRBJ2-3; D is undetermined. This CDR3 region has 13 residues. Trimming shortened V by 7 bases and J by 0 bases, and 8 bases separated the two germline ends. Germline V CDR1 and CDR2: SNHLY, FYNNEI.

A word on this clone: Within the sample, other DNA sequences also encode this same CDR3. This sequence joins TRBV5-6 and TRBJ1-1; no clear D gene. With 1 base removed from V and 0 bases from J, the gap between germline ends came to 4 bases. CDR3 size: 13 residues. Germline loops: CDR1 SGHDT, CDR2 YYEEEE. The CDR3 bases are TGTGCCAGCAGCTTGACAGTGAACACTGAAGCTTTCTTT. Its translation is CASSLTVNTEAFF. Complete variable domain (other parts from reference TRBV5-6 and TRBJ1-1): DAGVTQSPTHLIKTRGQQVTLRCSPKSGHDTVSWYQQALGQGPQFIFQYYEEEERQRGNFPDRFSGHQFPNYSSELNVNALLLGDSALYLCASSLTVNTEAFFGQGTRLTVV.

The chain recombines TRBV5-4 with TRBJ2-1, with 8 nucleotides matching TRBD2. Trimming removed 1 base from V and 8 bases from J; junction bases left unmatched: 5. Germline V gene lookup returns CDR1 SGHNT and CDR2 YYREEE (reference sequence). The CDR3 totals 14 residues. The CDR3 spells CASSLSGGRYEQFF. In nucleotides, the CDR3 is TGTGCCAGCAGCTTGAGCGGGGGACGGTATGAGCAGTTCTTC.

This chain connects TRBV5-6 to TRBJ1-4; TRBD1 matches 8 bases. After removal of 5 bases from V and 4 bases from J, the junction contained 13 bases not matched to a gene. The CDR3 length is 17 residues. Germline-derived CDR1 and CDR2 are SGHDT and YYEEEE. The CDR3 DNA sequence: TGTGCCAGCAGTTCGACAGGGGAGGAGGGTATTAATGAAAAACTGTTTTTT. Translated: CASSSTGEEGINEKLFF.

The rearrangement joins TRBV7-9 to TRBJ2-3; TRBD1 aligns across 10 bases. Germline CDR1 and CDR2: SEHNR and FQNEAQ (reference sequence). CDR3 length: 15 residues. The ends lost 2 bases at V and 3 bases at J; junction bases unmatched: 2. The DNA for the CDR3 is TGTGCCAGCAGCTTAAGACAGGGGGCAACAGATACGCAGTATTTT. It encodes CASSLRQGATDTQYF.

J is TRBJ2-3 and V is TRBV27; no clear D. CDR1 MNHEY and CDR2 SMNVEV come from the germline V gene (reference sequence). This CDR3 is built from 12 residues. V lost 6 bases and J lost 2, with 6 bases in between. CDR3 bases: TGTGCCAGCAGCTCGTACACAGATACGCAGTATTTT. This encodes CASSSYTDTQYF.

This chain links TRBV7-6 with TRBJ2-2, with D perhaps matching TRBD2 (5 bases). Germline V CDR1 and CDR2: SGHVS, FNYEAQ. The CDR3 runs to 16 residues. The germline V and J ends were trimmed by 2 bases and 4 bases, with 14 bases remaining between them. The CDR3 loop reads CASSLFGPEGTGELFF. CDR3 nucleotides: TGTGCCAGCAGCTTATTCGGGCCCGAGGGCACCGGGGAGCTGTTTTTT.

In nucleotides, the CDR3 is TGCGCCAGCAGTGACAGCGGGGGGGCCGGGGATGAGCAGTTCTTC. Its protein product is CASSDSGGAGDEQFF. The chain has TRBV10-1 and TRBJ2-1; 10 nucleotides match TRBD2. Germline V CDR1 and CDR2: WNHNN, SYGVQD (reference sequence). J lost 8 bases, V lost 3 bases, and 7 bases had no gene match. This CDR3 is built from 15 residues.

The CDR3, as DNA: TGTGCCTGGATGCGGGGGTTAAGCACAGATACGCAGTATTTT. As protein: CAWMRGLSTDTQYF. The rearrangement uses TRBV30 and TRBJ2-3; 7 bases agree with TRBD2. CDR1 and CDR2 (germline): GTSNPN, SVGIG (reference sequence). The CDR3 consists of 14 residues. V shed 4 bases, J shed 0 bases, and the junction held 4 bases outside the gene matches.

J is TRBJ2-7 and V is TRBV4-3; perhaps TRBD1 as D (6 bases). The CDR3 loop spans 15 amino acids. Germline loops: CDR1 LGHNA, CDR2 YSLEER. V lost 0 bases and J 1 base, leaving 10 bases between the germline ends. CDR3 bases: TGCGCCAGCAGCCAAGAGCTGGACAGATCCTACGAGCAGTACTTC. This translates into CASSQELDRSYEQYF.

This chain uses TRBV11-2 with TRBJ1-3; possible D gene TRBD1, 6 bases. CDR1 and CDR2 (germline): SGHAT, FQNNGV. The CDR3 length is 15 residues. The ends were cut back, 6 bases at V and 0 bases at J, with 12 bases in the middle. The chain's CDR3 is CASRPTGSSGNTIYF. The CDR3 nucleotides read TGTGCCAGCAGGCCTACAGGGAGCTCTGGAAACACCATATATTTT.

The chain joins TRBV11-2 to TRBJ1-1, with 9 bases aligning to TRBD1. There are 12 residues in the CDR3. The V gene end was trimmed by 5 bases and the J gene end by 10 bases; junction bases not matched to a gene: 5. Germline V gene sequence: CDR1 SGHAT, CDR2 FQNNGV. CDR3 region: CASSTGTGPAFF. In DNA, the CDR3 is TGTGCCAGCAGCACGGGGACAGGGCCAGCTTTCTTT.

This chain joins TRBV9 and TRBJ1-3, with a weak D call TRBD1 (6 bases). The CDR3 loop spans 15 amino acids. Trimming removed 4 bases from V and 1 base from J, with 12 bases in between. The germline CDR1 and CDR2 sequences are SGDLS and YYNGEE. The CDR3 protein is CASSQRGGSGNTIYF. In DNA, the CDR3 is TGTGCCAGCAGCCAACGAGGGGGATCTGGAAACACCATATATTTT.

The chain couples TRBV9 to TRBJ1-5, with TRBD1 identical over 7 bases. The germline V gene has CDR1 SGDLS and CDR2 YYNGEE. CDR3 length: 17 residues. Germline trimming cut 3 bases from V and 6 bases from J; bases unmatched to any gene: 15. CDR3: CASSAQGGQGGSQPQHF. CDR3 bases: TGTGCCAGCAGCGCCCAAGGGGGGCAGGGGGGTAGTCAGCCCCAGCATTTT.

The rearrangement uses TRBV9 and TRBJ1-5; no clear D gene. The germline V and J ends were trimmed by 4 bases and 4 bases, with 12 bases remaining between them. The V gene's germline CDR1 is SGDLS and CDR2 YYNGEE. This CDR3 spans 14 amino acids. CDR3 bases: TGTGCCAGCAGCCTCGGGTATTCGAATCAGCCCCAGCATTTT. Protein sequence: CASSLGYSNQPQHF.

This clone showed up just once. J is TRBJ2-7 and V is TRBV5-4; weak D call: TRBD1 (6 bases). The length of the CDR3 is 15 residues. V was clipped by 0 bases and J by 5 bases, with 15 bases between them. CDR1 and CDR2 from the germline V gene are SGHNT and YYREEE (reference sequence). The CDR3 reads CASSLGGPGDDEQYF. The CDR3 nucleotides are TGTGCCAGCAGCTTGGGGGGGCCAGGGGACGACGAGCAGTACTTC. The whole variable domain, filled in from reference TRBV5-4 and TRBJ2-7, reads ETGVTQSPTHLIKTRGQQVTLRCSSQSGHNTVSWYQQALGQGPQFIFQYYREEENGRGNFPPRFSGLQFPNYSSELNVNALELDDSALYLCASSLGGPGDDEQYFGPGTRLTVT.

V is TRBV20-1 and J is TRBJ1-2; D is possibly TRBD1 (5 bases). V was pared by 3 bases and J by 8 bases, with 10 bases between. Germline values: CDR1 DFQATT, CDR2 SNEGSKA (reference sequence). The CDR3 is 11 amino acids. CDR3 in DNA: TGCAGTGCTAGGGGAGGGGTCGGCTACACCTTC. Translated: CSARGGVGYTF.

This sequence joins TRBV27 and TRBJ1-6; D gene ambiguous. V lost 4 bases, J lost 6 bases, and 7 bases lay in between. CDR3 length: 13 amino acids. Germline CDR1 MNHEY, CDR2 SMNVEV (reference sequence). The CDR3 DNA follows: TGTGCCAGCAGTTATAACGGTAATTCACCCCTCCACTTT. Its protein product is CASSYNGNSPLHF.

DNA of the CDR3: TGTGCCAGCAGCCCGGCCGGGGCTAATGAAAAACTGTTTTTT. This encodes CASSPAGANEKLFF. This rearrangement joins TRBV27 to TRBJ1-4; D is uncertain. Germline CDR1 and CDR2: MNHEY and SMNVEV (reference sequence). This CDR3 contains 14 residues. With 6 bases removed from V and 3 bases from J, the gap between germline ends came to 11 bases. Full variable domain (missing parts from reference TRBV27 and TRBJ1-4): EAQVTQNPRYLITVTGKKLTVTCSQNMNHEYMSWYRQDPGLGLRQIYYSMNVEVTDKGDVPEGYKVSRKEKRNFPLILESPSPNQTSLYFCASSPAGANEKLFFGSGTQLSVL.

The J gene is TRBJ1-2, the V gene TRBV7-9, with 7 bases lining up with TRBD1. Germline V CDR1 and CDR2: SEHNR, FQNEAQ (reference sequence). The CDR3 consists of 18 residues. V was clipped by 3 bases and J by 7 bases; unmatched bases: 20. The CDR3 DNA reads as TGTGCCAGCAGCTTGGACCTTACAGGGGCGGGCGCTAGGGTTGGCTACACCTTC. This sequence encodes CASSLDLTGAGARVGYTF. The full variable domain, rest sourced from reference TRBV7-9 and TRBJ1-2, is DTGVSQNPRHKITKRGQNVTFRCDPISEHNRLYWYRQTLGQGPEFLTYFQNEAQLEKSRLLSDRFSAERPKGSFSTLEIQRTEQGDSAMYLCASSLDLTGAGARVGYTFGSGTRLTVV.

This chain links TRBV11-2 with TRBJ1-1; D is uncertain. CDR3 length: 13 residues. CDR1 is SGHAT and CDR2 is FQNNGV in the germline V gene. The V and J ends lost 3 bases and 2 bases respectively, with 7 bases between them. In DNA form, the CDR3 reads TGTGCCAGCAGCTTTAGAGCCAACACTGAAGCTTTCTTT. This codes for CASSFRANTEAFF.

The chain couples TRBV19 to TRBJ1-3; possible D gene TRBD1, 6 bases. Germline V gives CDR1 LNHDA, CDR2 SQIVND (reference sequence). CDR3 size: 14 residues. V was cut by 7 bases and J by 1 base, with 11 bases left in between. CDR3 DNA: TGTGCCAGTACCCTAGACAGGTCTGGAAACACCATATATTTT. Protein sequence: CASTLDRSGNTIYF.

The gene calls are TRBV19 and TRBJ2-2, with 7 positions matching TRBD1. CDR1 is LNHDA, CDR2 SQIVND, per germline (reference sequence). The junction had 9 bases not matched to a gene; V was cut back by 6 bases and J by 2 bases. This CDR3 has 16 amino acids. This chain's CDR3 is CASRKRDRLNTGELFF. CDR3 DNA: TGTGCCAGTAGAAAAAGGGACAGACTAAACACCGGGGAGCTGTTTTTT.

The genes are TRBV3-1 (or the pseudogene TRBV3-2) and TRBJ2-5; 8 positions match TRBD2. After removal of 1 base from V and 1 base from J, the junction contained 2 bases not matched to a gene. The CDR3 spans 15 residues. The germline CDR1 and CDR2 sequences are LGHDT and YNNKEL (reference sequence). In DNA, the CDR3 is TGTGCCAGCAGCCAAGCGGGGGGGATCCAAGAGACCCAGTACTTC. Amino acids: CASSQAGGIQETQYF.

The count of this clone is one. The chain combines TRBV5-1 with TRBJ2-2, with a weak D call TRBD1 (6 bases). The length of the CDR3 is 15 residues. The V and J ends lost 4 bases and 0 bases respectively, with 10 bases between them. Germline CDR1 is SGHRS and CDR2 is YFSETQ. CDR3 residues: CASSDGTPNTGELFF. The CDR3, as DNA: TGCGCCAGCAGCGATGGGACACCGAACACCGGGGAGCTGTTTTTT.